The next 8 T cell receptor beta chains were all read from a single sample in a study of T-cell reconstitution after alpha-beta-depleted transplantation in children. Unique molecular identifiers were incorporated when the TCRbeta library was constructed. TCRdb redid the calling of the PCR reads with MiXCR, one entry per CDR3 protein. The sample has 700,000 to 950,000 distinct CDR3 sequences; 16% are singletons. The sequenced sample was PBMCs, mostly from graft donor cells, obtained 360 days after TCRalphabeta/CD19-depleted stem cell transplant. The source is a male patient aged 10 to 17 who had a stem cell transplant for acute lymphoblastic leukemia, so the T cells may come from the graft donor.

The CDR3: CASSFDSRLANTEAFF. The DNA for the CDR3 is TGTGCCAGCAGTTTTGACAGCCGCCTGGCTAACACTGAAGCTTTCTTT. This sequence joins TRBV27 and TRBJ1-1; D may be TRBD1 (5 bases). Trimming left V 3 bases short and J 2 bases short, with 16 bases between. This CDR3 region has 16 residues. Germline V gives CDR1 MNHEY, CDR2 SMNVEV (reference sequence).

The chain has TRBV7-9 and TRBJ2-3; D not certain. V dropped 5 bases and J dropped 5 bases, with 20 bases sitting between them. The CDR3 spans 16 residues. Germline CDR1 is SEHNR and CDR2 is FQNEAQ (reference sequence). The CDR3 sequence: CASSPHRVGPVDTQYF. The CDR3 nucleotides read TGTGCCAGCAGCCCCCACCGTGTAGGGCCGGTAGATACGCAGTATTTT.

The chain carries TRBV7-9 and TRBJ2-1; 11 bases align to TRBD2. With 2 bases clipped from V and 5 bases from J, the junction kept 5 bases outside the gene matches. The CDR3 runs 16 residues. Germline V gene data show CDR1 as SEHNR and CDR2 as FQNEAQ (reference sequence). CDR3 sequence reads: CASSLRGLADHNEQFF. CDR3 bases: TGTGCCAGCAGCTTAAGGGGACTAGCGGATCACAATGAGCAGTTCTTC. Filled out from reference TRBV7-9 and TRBJ2-1, the complete variable domain reads DTGVSQNPRHKITKRGQNVTFRCDPISEHNRLYWYRQTLGQGPEFLTYFQNEAQLEKSRLLSDRFSAERPKGSFSTLEIQRTEQGDSAMYLCASSLRGLADHNEQFFGPGTRLTVL.

The chain carries TRBV29-1 and TRBJ2-7; 9 nucleotides match TRBD2. The CDR3 length is 16 residues. V lost 2 bases, J lost 4 bases, and 12 bases stayed unmatched. CDR1 is SQVTM, CDR2 ANQGSEA, per germline. The CDR3 region has the DNA TGCAGCGTTGAAAAGGGTCGGACTAGCGAGACATACGAGCAGTACTTC. It translates to CSVEKGRTSETYEQYF.

Ten or more counts support this clonotype. The J gene is TRBJ2-7, the V gene TRBV29-1, with 8 bases aligning to TRBD1. There are 13 residues in the CDR3. The V segment lost 6 bases and the J segment 3 bases; nucleotides outside the gene matches: 7. Germline V gives CDR1 SQVTM, CDR2 ANQGSEA. The CDR3 DNA reads TGCAGCGTCCTACGGGACAGGCACTACGAGCAGTACTTC. It specifies CSVLRDRHYEQYF.

This clonotype showed up just a few times. This chain connects TRBV20-1 to TRBJ2-1, with 7 bases lining up with TRBD2. V gave up 1 base and J gave up 6 bases; unmatched junction bases: 9. From germline, CDR1 is DFQATT and CDR2 SNEGSKA (reference sequence). CDR3 size: 15 residues. CDR3 nucleotide sequence: TGCAGTGCTAGAGGAGGCGGGAGCAGCTTCAATGAGCAGTTCTTC. Its protein product is CSARGGGSSFNEQFF.

This clonotype was observed a handful of times. This chain uses TRBV18 with TRBJ2-1; D unclear. Trimming took off 2 bases at V and 0 bases at J, with 11 bases between the two ends. Germline V gives CDR1 KGHSH, CDR2 LQKENI. The CDR3 contains 16 residues. The CDR3 coding sequence is TGTGCCAGCTCACCATACATAAGAAGCTCCTACAATGAGCAGTTCTTC. It is translated as CASSPYIRSSYNEQFF. The variable domain in full, with the rest retrieved from reference TRBV18 and TRBJ2-1, is NAGVMQNPRHLVRRRGQEARLRCSPMKGHSHVYWYRQLPEEGLKFMVYLQKENIIDESGMPKERFSAEFPKEGPSILRIQQVVRGDSAAYFCASSPYIRSSYNEQFFGPGTRLTVL.

This clonotype was detected only a few times. The chain links TRBV12-3 or TRBV12-4 to TRBJ2-1; D might be TRBD1 (5 bases). The CDR3 has 17 amino acids. V dropped 2 bases and J dropped 2 bases, with 16 bases sitting between them. CDR3 loop: CASSLQGGGVPYNEQFF. CDR3 nucleotide sequence: TGTGCCAGCAGTTTACAGGGCGGTGGAGTCCCCTACAATGAGCAGTTCTTC.